This TCR beta chain derives from a study of cytomegalovirus exposure and HLA in healthy donors. Whole-study findings and limits: In vitro work confirmed that three CMV-associated chains recognize CMV antigens. Most of the CMV-associated TCR beta chains (in a later analysis) appeared to be HLA-restricted.

This clone was detected only once. The antigen remains unidentified. PCR involved 60 Vbeta and 13 Jbeta primers. This table comes from immunoSEQ multiplex PCR, and its TCRdb copy is limited to in-frame clones, with some not included. The sample has some 150,000 clones, 82% seen once. Germline trimming cut 9 bases from V and 4 bases from J; bases unmatched to any gene: 8. The CDR3 runs 13 residues. Germline CDR1 reads MRHNA; CDR2 reads SNTAGT. Each donor was healthy, and each was a bone marrow donor. The sequenced sample consisted of PBMCs. This receptor was taken from a man aged 18 to 30 in good health and CMV-seropositive. This chain connects TRBV6-4 to TRBJ2-7; TRBD1 aligns across 8 bases. CDR3: CASLDRVGYEQYF. As DNA, the CDR3 is TGTGCCAGTCTGGACAGGGTAGGGTACGAGCAGTACTTC.